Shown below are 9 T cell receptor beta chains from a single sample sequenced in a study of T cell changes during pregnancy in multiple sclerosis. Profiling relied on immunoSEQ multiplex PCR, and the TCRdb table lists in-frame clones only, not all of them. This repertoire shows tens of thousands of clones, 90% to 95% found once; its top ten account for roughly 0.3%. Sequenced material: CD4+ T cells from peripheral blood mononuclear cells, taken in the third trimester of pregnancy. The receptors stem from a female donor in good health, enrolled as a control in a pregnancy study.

CDR3 sequence (DNA): TGTGCCAGCAGTTCGCCAACCAGGGAAAGGTCAGCTTTCTTT. Translated, it gives CASSSPTRERSAFF. J is TRBJ1-1 and V is TRBV27, with TRBD1 as a possible D gene (5 bases). Germline V gives CDR1 MNHEY, CDR2 SMNVEV (reference sequence). Trimming cost V 4 bases and J 10 bases, with 19 bases left between them. The CDR3 covers 14 residues.

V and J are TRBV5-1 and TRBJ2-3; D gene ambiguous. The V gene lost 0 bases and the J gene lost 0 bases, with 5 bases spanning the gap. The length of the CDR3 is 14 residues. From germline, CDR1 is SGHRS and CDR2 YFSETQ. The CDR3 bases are TGCGCCAGCAGCTTGGCTCCTAGCACAGATACGCAGTATTTT. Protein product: CASSLAPSTDTQYF. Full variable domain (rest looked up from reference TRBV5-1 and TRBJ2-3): KAGVTQTPRYLIKTRGQQVTLSCSPISGHRSVSWYQQTPGQGLQFLFEYFSETQRNKGNFPGRFSGRQFSNSRSEMNVSTLELGDSALYLCASSLAPSTDTQYFGPGTRLTVL.

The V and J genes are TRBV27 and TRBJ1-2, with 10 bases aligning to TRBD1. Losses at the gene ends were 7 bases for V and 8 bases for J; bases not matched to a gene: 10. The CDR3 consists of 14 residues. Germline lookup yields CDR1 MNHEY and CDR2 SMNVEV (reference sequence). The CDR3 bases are TGTGCCAGCACCACCGGGACAGGGGCCGGAGGCTACACCTTC. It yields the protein CASTTGTGAGGYTF.

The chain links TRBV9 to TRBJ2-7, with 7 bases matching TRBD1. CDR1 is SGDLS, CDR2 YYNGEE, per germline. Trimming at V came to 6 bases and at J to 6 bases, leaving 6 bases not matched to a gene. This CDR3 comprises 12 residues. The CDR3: CASTNPGGEQYF. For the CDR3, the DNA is TGTGCCAGCACCAACCCAGGGGGCGAGCAGTACTTC. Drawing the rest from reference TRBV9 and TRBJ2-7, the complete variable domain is DSGVTQTPKHLITATGQRVTLRCSPRSGDLSVYWYQQSLDQGLQFLIQYYNGEERAKGNILERFSAQQFPDLHSELNLSSLELGDSALYFCASTNPGGEQYFGPGTRLTVT.

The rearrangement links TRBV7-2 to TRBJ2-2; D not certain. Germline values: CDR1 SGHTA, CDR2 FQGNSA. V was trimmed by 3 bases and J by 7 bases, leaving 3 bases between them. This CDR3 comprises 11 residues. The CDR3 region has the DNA TGTGCCAGCAGCTTGAGCGGGGAGCTGTTTTTT. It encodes CASSLSGELFF.

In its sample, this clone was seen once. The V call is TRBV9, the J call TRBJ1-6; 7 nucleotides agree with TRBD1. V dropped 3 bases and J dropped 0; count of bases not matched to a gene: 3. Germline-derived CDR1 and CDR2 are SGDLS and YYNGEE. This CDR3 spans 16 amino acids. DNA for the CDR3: TGTGCCAGCAGCGGGGGGGACAGCTCCTATAATTCACCCCTCCACTTT. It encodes CASSGGDSSYNSPLHF.

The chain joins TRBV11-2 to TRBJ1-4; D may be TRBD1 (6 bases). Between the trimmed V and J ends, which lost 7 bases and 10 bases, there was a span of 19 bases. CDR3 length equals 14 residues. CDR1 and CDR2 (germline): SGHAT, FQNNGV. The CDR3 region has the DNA TGTGCCAGCACCATAGGTGGGGCGGGGGCAAAACTGTTTTTT. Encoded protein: CASTIGGAGAKLFF.

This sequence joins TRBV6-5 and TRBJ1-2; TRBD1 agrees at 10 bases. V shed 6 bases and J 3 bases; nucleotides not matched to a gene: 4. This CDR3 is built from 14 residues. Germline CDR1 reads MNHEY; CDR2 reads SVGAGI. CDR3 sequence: CASSRQGADYGYTF. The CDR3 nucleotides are TGTGCCAGCAGCCGACAGGGGGCGGACTATGGCTACACCTTC.

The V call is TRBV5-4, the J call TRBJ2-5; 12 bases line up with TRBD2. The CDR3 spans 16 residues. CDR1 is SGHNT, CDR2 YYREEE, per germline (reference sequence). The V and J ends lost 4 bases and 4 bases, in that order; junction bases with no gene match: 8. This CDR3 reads CASSGRLAGEVETQYF. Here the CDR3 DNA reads TGTGCCAGCAGCGGGCGACTAGCGGGGGAGGTAGAGACCCAGTACTTC.